These T cell receptor beta chains were read from a single sample in a study of CD8+CD57+ T cells in acquired aplastic anemia. TCRdb reanalysed the reads using MiXCR and keeps one entry per CDR3 protein. The repertoire holds a few hundred thousand distinct CDR3 sequences, about 59% seen once, with 25% to 30% in the top ten. The sequenced material came from sorted CD4+, CD8+, or CD8+CD57+ T cells (not recorded which) from PBMCs. The receptors stem from a human donor in good health. CDR3s include the opening cysteine and the closing phenylalanine or tryptophan. A D gene is named only where the DNA matches it firmly. Rows may omit the clone size; those that give it use once, few, many or a size class.

d_call clone_size j_call v_call cdr3_aa cdr3_nt
- - TRBJ2-1 TRBV29-1 CSVEVNERGGEQFF TGCAGCGTTGAAGTAAACGAGCGTGGAGGTGAGCAGTTCTTC
- few TRBJ1-1 TRBV19 CASSMAGGAGTEAFF TGTGCCAGTAGTATGGCTGGCGGGGCTGGGACTGAAGCTTTCTTT
- - TRBJ2-7 TRBV7-9 CASSSLVEQYF TGTGCCAGCAGCTCCCTCGTCGAGCAGTACTTC
- - TRBJ1-5 TRBV10-3 CASTLPGRDQPQHF TGTGCCAGCACCCTACCAGGGAGGGATCAGCCCCAGCATTTT
- - TRBJ1-2 TRBV10-2 CASSDQMAYGYTF TGTGCCAGCAGTGATCAGATGGCCTATGGCTACACCTTC
TRBD2 - TRBJ2-7 TRBV7-2 CASILIPSGYTYEQYF TGTGCCAGCATCCTTATTCCTAGCGGTTATACCTACGAGCAGTACTTC
TRBD1 - TRBJ2-5 TRBV12-3/TRBV12-4 CASHGQGSVTQYF TGTGCCAGCCATGGACAGGGGAGTGTGACCCAGTACTTC
- few TRBJ1-1 TRBV7-9 CASSDLAEAFF TGTGCCAGCAGCGATTTAGCTGAAGCTTTCTTT
TRBD2 - TRBJ2-2 TRBV7-3 CASSLTTSGDLFF TGTGCCAGCAGCTTAACGACTAGCGGGGATCTGTTTTTT
TRBD2 - TRBJ2-7 TRBV2 CASSKLAPSYEQYF TGTGCCAGCAGTAAACTAGCGCCGAGCTACGAGCAGTACTTC
TRBD1 - TRBJ1-5 TRBV19 CASSAPGQGRYQPQHF TGTGCCAGTAGTGCCCCTGGACAGGGGAGGTATCAGCCCCAGCATTTT